This note documents a single TCR beta chain sequence. The TCRbeta library incorporated unique molecular identifiers. TCRdb used MiXCR to reprocess the PCR reads, holding one entry per CDR3 protein. Of roughly 300,000 distinct CDR3 sequences in the sample, 10% were seen once. This sample stems from a study of T-cell reconstitution after alpha-beta-depleted transplantation in children. The sample in question was PBMCs from the stem cell graft donor, obtained from the stem cell graft. This clonotype originated in a human donor who donated a stem cell graft to a child with acute lymphoblastic leukemia.

DNA for the CDR3: TGTGCCAGCAGCCCCGGGGACTCGGCCGGGGAGCTGTTTTTT. Translating gives CASSPGDSAGELFF. This chain links TRBV7-2 with TRBJ2-2; possibly TRBD2 for D (6 bases). Looked up from germline, CDR1 is SGHTA and CDR2 is FQGNSA. V lost 5 bases to trimming and J lost 6 bases, with 13 bases between them. The CDR3 runs to 14 residues.